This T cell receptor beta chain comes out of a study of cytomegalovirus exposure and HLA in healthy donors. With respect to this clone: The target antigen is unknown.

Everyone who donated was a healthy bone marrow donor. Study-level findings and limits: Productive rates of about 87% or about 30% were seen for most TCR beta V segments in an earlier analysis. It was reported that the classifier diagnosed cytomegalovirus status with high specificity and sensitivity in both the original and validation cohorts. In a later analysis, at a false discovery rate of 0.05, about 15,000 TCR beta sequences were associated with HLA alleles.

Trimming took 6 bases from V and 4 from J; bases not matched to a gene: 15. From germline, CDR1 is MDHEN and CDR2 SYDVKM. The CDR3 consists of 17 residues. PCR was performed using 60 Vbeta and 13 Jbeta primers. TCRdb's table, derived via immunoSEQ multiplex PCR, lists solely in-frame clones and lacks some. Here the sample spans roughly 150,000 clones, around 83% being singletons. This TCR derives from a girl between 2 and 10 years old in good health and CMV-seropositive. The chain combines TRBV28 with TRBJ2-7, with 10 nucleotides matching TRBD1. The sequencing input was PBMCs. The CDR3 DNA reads TGTGCCAGCAGCACCCCCTCTCTGACAGGGGGCTGGTACGAGCAGTACTTC. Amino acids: CASSTPSLTGGWYEQYF. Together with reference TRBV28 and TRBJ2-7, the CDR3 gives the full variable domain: DVKVTQSSRYLVKRTGEKVFLECVQDMDHENMFWYRQDPGLGLRLIYFSYDVKMKEKGDIPEGYSVSREKKERFSLILESASTNQTSMYLCASSTPSLTGGWYEQYFGPGTRLTVT.